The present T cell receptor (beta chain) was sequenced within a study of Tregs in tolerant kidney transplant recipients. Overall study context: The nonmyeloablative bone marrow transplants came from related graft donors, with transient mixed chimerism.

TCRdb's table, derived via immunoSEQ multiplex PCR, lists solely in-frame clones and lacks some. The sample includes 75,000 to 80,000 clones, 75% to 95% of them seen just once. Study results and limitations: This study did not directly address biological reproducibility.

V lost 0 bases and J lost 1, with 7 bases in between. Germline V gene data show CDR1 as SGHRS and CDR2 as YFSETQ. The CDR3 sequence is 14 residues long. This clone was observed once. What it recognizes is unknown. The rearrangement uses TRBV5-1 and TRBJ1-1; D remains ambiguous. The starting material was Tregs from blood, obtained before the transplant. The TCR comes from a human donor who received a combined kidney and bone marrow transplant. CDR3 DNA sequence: TGCGCCAGCAGCTTGGTTGGAGAGAACACTGAAGCTTTCTTT. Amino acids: CASSLVGENTEAFF.